This T cell receptor (beta chain) is from a study of identical twins. Study-wide points: Monozygotic twin pairs showed more out-of-frame TCR alpha sharing than models estimated. Partly confounded zero-insertion analyses could result from invariant MAIT and iNKT cells. Twins showed weaker excess sharing in their beta out-of-frame sequences.

V lost 7 bases and J lost 0, with 13 bases in between. The CDR3 length is 15 residues. Carrying unique molecular identifiers, the cDNA also gained a universal primer site through template switching. TCRdb ran MiXCR on the 5' RACE reads and lists one entry per CDR3 protein. The table lists fewer than 800,000 distinct CDR3 sequences, about 7% of them singletons, with roughly 1.6% in the top ten. To note about this clonotype: Its antigen is unidentified.

These same records also appear under a second study, on yellow fever vaccine responses in identical twins.

Sequenced input: PBMCs. The chain carries TRBV12-3 or TRBV12-4 and TRBJ2-1, with D possibly matching TRBD1 (6 bases). This TCR derives from a woman aged 18-35 years in good health. CDR3 sequence reads: CASINQGSSYNEQFF. Written as DNA, the CDR3 is TGTGCCAGCATCAATCAGGGGAGCTCCTACAATGAGCAGTTCTTC.